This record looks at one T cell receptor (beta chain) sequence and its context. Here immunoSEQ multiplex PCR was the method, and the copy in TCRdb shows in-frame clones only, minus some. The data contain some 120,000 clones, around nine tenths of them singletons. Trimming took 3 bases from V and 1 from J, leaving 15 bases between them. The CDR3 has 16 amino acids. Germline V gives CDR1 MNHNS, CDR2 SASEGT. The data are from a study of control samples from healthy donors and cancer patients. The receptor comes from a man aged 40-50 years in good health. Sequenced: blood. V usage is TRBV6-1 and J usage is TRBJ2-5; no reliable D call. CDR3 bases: TGTGCCAGCAGTGAGTCAAGTGAGGTGTTCCAAGAGACCCAGTACTTC. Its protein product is CASSESSEVFQETQYF.